This record concerns one TCR beta chain sequence. The data originate from a study of blood T cell repertoires in COVID-19. Study-wide background: There were acute and convalescent COVID-19 samples, and they came from the United States, Italy and Spain. The analysed material was cDNA or gDNA that came from T cells, B-cell-depleted T cells, or PBMCs.

Per the original methods: Counts of nucleated cells, estimated from reference gene primer amplification, were obtained. Measured with immunoSEQ multiplex PCR; TCRdb has only the in-frame clones, and not every one. For V, J and clone size, that table is used; D and trimming come from the DNA. The sample carries roughly 100,000 clones, about 84% recorded once. The sequencing sample was made of peripheral blood. This receptor was taken from a human donor in a cohort sampled during active COVID-19.

The CDR3 spells CASSLLAGGIYEQYF. In nucleotides, the CDR3 is TGTGCCAGCAGCTTACTAGCGGGGGGTATCTACGAGCAGTACTTC. V and J are TRBV5-5 and TRBJ2-7; 12 nucleotides agree with TRBD2. The CDR3 is 15 amino acids. J lost 3 bases, V lost 2 bases, and 3 bases had no gene match. Per the germline V gene, CDR1 is SGHKS and CDR2 is YYEKEE (reference sequence). Full variable domain (rest looked up from reference TRBV5-5 and TRBJ2-7): DAGVTQSPTHLIKTRGQQVTLRCSPISGHKSVSWYQQVLGQGPQFIFQYYEKEERGRGNFPDRFSARQFPNYSSELNVNALLLGDSALYLCASSLLAGGIYEQYFGPGTRLTVT.